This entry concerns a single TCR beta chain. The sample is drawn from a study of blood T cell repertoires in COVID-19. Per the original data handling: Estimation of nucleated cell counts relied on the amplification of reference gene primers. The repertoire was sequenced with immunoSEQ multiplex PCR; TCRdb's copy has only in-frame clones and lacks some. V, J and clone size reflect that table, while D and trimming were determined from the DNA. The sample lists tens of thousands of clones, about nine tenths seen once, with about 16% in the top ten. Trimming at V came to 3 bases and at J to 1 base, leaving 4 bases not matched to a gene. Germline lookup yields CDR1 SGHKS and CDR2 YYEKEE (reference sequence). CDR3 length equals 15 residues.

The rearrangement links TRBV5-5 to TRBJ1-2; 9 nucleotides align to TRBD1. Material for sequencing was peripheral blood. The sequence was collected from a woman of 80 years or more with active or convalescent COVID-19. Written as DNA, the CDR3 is TGTGCCAGCAGCTCCGGGACAGGGAGTAACTATGGCTACACCTTC. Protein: CASSSGTGSNYGYTF.